This TCR beta chain was obtained from a study of blood T cell repertoires in COVID-19. Assay: immunoSEQ multiplex PCR; the TCRdb copy retains only in-frame clones and omits some. Of roughly 55,000 clones in the sample, over 70% were seen once. This clone appeared once. The CDR3 spans 15 residues. J gave up 7 bases and V 1 base, and 4 bases lay outside the gene matches. CDR1 LGHNT and CDR2 FRNRAP come from the germline V gene. The receptor's source is a human donor with active or convalescent COVID-19. The donor label of this sample is uncertain. Sequencing was performed on peripheral blood. The chain uses TRBV12-5 and TRBJ1-5; 10 bases are a match to TRBD1. The CDR3 is CASGLGQGADQPQHF. The CDR3 coding sequence is TGTGCTAGTGGTTTGGGACAGGGGGCTGACCAGCCCCAGCATTTT. The complete variable domain, with remaining parts taken from reference TRBV12-5 and TRBJ1-5, reads DARVTQTPRHKVTEMGQEVTMRCQPILGHNTVFWYRQTMMQGLELLAYFRNRAPLDDSGMPKDRFSAEMPDATLATLKIQPSEPRDSAVYFCASGLGQGADQPQHFGDGTRLSIL.